This paragraph covers one TCR beta chain sequence. Its antigen is unidentified. The CDR3 has 14 amino acids. Germline trimming cut 6 bases from V and 3 bases from J; bases unmatched to any gene: 4. Germline V CDR1 and CDR2: MNHNY, SVGAGI (reference sequence). The sample originates from a study of cytomegalovirus exposure and HLA in healthy donors. Study outcomes and limitations: First-cohort TCR clusters tended to co-occur in the roughly 130 validation repertoires, a later analysis found. In vitro data verified three CMV-associated chains as specific for CMV antigens.

Repertoires were generated with immunoSEQ multiplex PCR, while TCRdb's copy carries only in-frame clones and drops some. Of 150,000 to 200,000 clones listed, roughly 84% are singletons. This receptor was obtained from a man aged 25-40 years in good health and CMV-seropositive. The sample consisted of PBMCs. The chain recombines TRBV6-6 with TRBJ1-4; 7 bases map to TRBD1. Here the CDR3 DNA reads TGTGCCAGCAGCCCCGGGACAGCTAATGAAAAACTGTTTTTT. Its translation: CASSPGTANEKLFF.